This T cell receptor beta chain stems from a study of beta chain features in type 1 diabetes. At the level of the study: The examined sorted cells totaled 110 million or so across samples.

Study-wide results and caveats: Shortening of TCRB CDR3s, moderate but significant, appeared in all four CD4+ subsets of Type 1 diabetes patients.

As for this clone: Antigen specificity is unknown.

Every isolated RNA sample was fully reverse transcribed, so sequencing captured expressed TCRB transcripts. Libraries were prepared by immunoSEQ multiplex PCR; TCRdb keeps only in-frame clonotypes and omits some of them. The sample has 350,000 to 450,000 clones; over 12% are singletons. This CDR3 is built from 13 residues. CDR1 is KGHSH, CDR2 LQKENI, per germline. V lost 4 bases, J lost 8 bases, and 12 bases lay in between. This chain links TRBV18 with TRBJ2-4; possible D gene TRBD1, 5 bases. The receptor was isolated from a woman between 18 and 29 years old in good health. Material for sequencing was naive CD4+ T cells from blood. The CDR3 reads CASSQSGKDIQYF. CDR3 coding DNA: TGTGCCAGCTCACAGTCAGGGAAGGACATTCAGTACTTC.